This T cell receptor beta chain appears in the sequencing data of a study of OX40 agonist ivuxolimab in advanced cancers. Study outcomes and limitations: Clonal expansion was among the lowest in partial responders at 0.1-3.0 mg/kg, especially CD8+.

The repertoire was sequenced with immunoSEQ multiplex PCR; TCRdb's copy has only in-frame clones and lacks some. The sample contains roughly 76,000 clones, 65% to 90% of which appear only once. Autoimmune disease history or systemic immunosuppression was exclusionary. A note on this clone: Its antigen is still unknown.

This clonotype was obtained from an adult with an advanced solid tumor such as melanoma, head and neck, liver or kidney cancer. The specimen was CD4+ or CD8+ T cells sorted from blood, collected in a trial of the OX40 agonist ivuxolimab.

The CDR3 loop is CASSYGEFGNEQFF. The CDR3 coding sequence is TGTGCCAGCAGTTACGGGGAATTTGGCAATGAGCAGTTCTTC. V usage is TRBV6-6 and J usage is TRBJ2-1; no definite D call. The CDR3 consists of 14 residues. Deletions cut 2 bases from V and 6 bases from J, with 11 bases between. Germline CDR1 reads MNHNY; CDR2 reads SVGAGI (reference sequence).